This TCR beta chain was sequenced for a study of T cells in Graves' hyperthyroidism and ophthalmopathy. Amplified TCR beta CDR3 regions derived from RNA transcripts. Using the HTBI primer set, a first-round RT-PCR was run on the TCR CDR3. In TCRdb, the multiplex PCR reads were re-called with MiXCR into one record per CDR3 protein. The data show 400,000 to 500,000 distinct CDR3 sequences, 12% to 15% seen once. The sample holds a few counts of this clonotype. Its antigen is not identified. A read error may produce the germline difference seen at one junction end. CDR1 DFQATT and CDR2 SNEGSKA come from the germline V gene (reference sequence). The CDR3 contains 16 residues. Study conclusions and caveats: Blood shared most expanded thyroid clonotypes above 0.001.

Hyperthyroidism had been newly diagnosed in patients aged 18 to 65, and its duration was under 2 months. The sequence came from a woman in her late teens or twenties with Graves' hyperthyroidism. V usage is TRBV20-1 and J usage is TRBJ1-4; maybe TRBD1 (6 bases). Sequences were obtained from blood. Here the CDR3 reads CSAGERGGGENEKLFF. The DNA for the CDR3 is TGCAGTGCTGGAGAGAGGGGAGGGGGGGAGAATGAAAAACTGTTTTTT.